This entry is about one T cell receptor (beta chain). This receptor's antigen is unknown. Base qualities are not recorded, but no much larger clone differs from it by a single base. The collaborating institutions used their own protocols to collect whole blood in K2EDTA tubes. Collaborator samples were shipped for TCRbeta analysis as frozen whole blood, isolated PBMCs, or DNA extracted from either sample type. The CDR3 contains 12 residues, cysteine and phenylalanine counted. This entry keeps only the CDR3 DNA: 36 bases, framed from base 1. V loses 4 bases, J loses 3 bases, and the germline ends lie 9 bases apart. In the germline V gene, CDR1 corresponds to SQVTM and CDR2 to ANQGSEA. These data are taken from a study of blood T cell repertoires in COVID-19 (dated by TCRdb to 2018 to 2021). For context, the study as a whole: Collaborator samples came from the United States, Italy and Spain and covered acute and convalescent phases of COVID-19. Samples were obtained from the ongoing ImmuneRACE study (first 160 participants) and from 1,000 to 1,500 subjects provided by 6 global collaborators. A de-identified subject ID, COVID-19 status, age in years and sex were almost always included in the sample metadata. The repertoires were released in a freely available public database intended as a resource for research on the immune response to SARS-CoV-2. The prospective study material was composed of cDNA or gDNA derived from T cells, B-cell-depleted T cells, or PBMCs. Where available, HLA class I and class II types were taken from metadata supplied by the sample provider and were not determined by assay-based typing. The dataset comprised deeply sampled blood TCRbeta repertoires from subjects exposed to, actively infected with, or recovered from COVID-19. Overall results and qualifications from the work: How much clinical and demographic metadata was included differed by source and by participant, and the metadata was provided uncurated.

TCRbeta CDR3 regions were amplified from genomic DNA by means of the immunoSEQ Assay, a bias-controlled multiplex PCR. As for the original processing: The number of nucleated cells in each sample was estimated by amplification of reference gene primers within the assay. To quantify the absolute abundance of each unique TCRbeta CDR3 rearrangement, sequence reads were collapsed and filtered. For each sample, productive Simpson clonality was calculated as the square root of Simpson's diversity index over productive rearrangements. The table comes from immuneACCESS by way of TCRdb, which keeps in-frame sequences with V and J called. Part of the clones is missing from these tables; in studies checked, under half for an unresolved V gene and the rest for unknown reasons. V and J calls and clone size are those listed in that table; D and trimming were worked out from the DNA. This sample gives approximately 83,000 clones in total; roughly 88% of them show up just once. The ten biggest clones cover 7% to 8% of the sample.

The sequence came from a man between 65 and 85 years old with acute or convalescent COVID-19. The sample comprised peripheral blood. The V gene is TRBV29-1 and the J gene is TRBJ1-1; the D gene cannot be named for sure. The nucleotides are TGCAGCGTTGCTCGGGGATACACTGAAGCTTTCTTT. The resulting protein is CSVARGYTEAFF. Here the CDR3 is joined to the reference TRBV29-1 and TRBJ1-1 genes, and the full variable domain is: SAVISQKPSRDICQRGTSLTIQCQVDSQVTMMFWYRQQPGQSLTLIATANQGSEATYESGFVIDKFPISRPNLTFSTLTVSNMSPEDSSIYLCSVARGYTEAFFGQGTRLTVV.